Following are 27 T cell receptor beta chains from one sample sequenced in a study of monozygotic twins with inflammatory bowel disease. TCRdb processed the 5' RACE reads again and assigns one entry to each CDR3 protein, with no DNA. The sample yields approximately 330,000 distinct CDR3 sequences, of which the top ten take up 2%. The specimen sequenced was blood. The source of these receptors is a human donor with ulcerative colitis or Crohn's disease, or a healthy co-twin of an affected twin (not recorded which).

The CDR3 sequence: CAISVTVAGDTGELFF. The chain joins TRBV10-3 to TRBJ2-2; the D call from TCRdb, TRBD2, cannot be confirmed without DNA. This CDR3 is built from 16 residues. Germline values: CDR1 ENHRY, CDR2 SYGVKD.

The V call is TRBV4-2, the J call TRBJ1-4; TCRdb designates TRBD1, a call that cannot be tested without DNA. The germline CDR1 and CDR2 sequences are LGHNA and YNFKEQ. The CDR3 is made up of 14 amino acids. This CDR3 reads CASSLRDSGEKLFF.

The V gene is TRBV2, the J gene TRBJ2-2; the TRBD1 assignment by TCRdb is unverifiable without DNA. Germline assignment: CDR1 SNHLY and CDR2 FYNNEI. The CDR3 covers 15 residues. The CDR3 loop is CASSVSGLDTGELFF.

The chain joins TRBV29-1 to TRBJ2-6; absent DNA, TCRdb's TRBD1 call cannot be checked. The CDR3 is 19 amino acids. Germline-derived CDR1 and CDR2 are SQVTM and ANQGSEA. CDR3 protein: CSVEGTLGQGNSGANVLTF.

This chain connects TRBV20-1 to TRBJ2-7; TCRdb lists TRBD2, though no DNA is available to test this call. In germline, CDR1 is DFQATT, CDR2 SNEGSKA (reference sequence). The CDR3 runs 14 residues. The CDR3 spells CSATPSGRGDEQYF.

The chain joins TRBV28 to TRBJ2-3; TCRdb returns TRBD2, unconfirmable since there is no DNA. The CDR3 has 15 residues. From germline, CDR1 is MDHEN and CDR2 SYDVKM. CDR3 loop: CASSLKAGVPDTQYF.

J is TRBJ1-5 and V is TRBV6-1; TCRdb returns TRBD1, unconfirmable since there is no DNA. Germline CDR1 MNHNS, CDR2 SASEGT. CDR3 size: 14 residues. CDR3 sequence reads: CASSEWGGNQPQHF.

The chain couples TRBV5-6 to TRBJ2-5. Germline CDR1 is SGHDT and CDR2 is YYEEEE. The length of the CDR3 is 14 residues. The CDR3: CASSLDARQETQYF.

The chain uses TRBV20-1 and TRBJ2-3; TCRdb gives TRBD2 as the D gene, but with no DNA this cannot be confirmed. Germline CDR1 reads DFQATT; CDR2 reads SNEGSKA (reference sequence). This CDR3 comprises 15 residues. CDR3 residues: CSARPTSGGLDTQYF.

The chain uses TRBV28 and TRBJ2-1; TCRdb indicates TRBD1, and absent DNA this call remains unverified. The CDR3 spans 15 residues. CDR1 MDHEN and CDR2 SYDVKM come from the germline V gene. This chain's CDR3 is CASTPGARVDDEQFF.

The gene calls are TRBV29-1 and TRBJ2-1; TCRdb's assignment of TRBD2 cannot be checked, as there is no DNA. The CDR3 contains 16 residues. Germline V lookup: CDR1 SQVTM, CDR2 ANQGSEA. The CDR3 sequence is CSVERGTSTSYNEQFF.

The CDR3: CASTRGVAGGPAKNIQYF. This chain links TRBV28 with TRBJ2-4; the D call from TCRdb, TRBD2, cannot be confirmed without DNA. CDR3 length equals 18 residues. Germline CDR1 MDHEN, CDR2 SYDVKM.

V is TRBV20-1 and J is TRBJ2-7. There are 15 residues in the CDR3. Germline V gives CDR1 DFQATT, CDR2 SNEGSKA (reference sequence). The CDR3 spells CSARGIIKSSYEQYF.

This rearrangement joins TRBV4-1 to TRBJ2-1; the D gene TCRdb calls, TRBD2, cannot be checked with no DNA. CDR1 is MGHRA and CDR2 is YSYEKL in the germline V gene. The CDR3 length is 18 residues. The CDR3 here is CASSQGEGGGAIYNEQFF.

The chain has TRBV5-1 and TRBJ1-1. Germline V lookup: CDR1 SGHRS, CDR2 YFSETQ. CDR3 length: 12 amino acids. Here the CDR3 reads CASSLDRTEAFF.

V gene TRBV7-8 combines with J gene TRBJ2-7. The CDR3 has 13 residues. Looked up from germline, CDR1 is SGHVS and CDR2 is FQNEAQ. CDR3 protein: CASSLGDYYEQYF.

The chain employs TRBV20-1 and TRBJ2-7; the D call from TCRdb, TRBD1, cannot be confirmed without DNA. The CDR3 has 12 residues. Germline V gene data show CDR1 as DFQATT and CDR2 as SNEGSKA (reference sequence). CDR3 loop: CSARRRAYEQYF.

The chain recombines TRBV5-1 with TRBJ1-4. The CDR3 is made up of 15 amino acids. Germline values: CDR1 SGHRS, CDR2 YFSETQ. CDR3 amino acids: CASSLEGVLSEKLFF.

This chain joins TRBV7-7 and TRBJ1-3. CDR3 length: 14 amino acids. Germline values: CDR1 SSHAT, CDR2 FNYEAQ (reference sequence). CDR3 sequence reads: CASSPQGSGNTIYF.

The rearrangement links TRBV5-1 to TRBJ2-3; TCRdb lists TRBD2, though no DNA is available to test this call. This CDR3 contains 15 residues. CDR1 and CDR2 from the germline V gene are SGHRS and YFSETQ. CDR3 region: CASSLTRATTDTQYF.

The chain uses TRBV28 and TRBJ1-6. Germline values: CDR1 MDHEN, CDR2 SYDVKM. This CDR3 contains 16 residues. This CDR3 is CASSSLDSSYNSPLHF.

The chain uses TRBV7-2 and TRBJ2-5; the D call from TCRdb, TRBD1, cannot be confirmed without DNA. The CDR3 covers 15 residues. Germline V lookup: CDR1 SGHTA, CDR2 FQGNSA. CDR3 amino acids: CASSLGGTPGETQYF.

V gene TRBV7-6 combines with J gene TRBJ2-3; TCRdb indicates TRBD2, and absent DNA this call remains unverified. Germline V lookup: CDR1 SGHVS, CDR2 FNYEAQ. This CDR3 spans 15 amino acids. The CDR3 here is CASSLGGRRTDTQYF.

The V gene is TRBV29-1, the J gene TRBJ2-7; the D gene TCRdb calls, TRBD1, cannot be checked with no DNA. Germline V gives CDR1 SQVTM, CDR2 ANQGSEA. The CDR3 covers 11 residues. The CDR3: CSGQGGGEQYF.

CDR3: CASSLGHFNSRNADTQYF. The gene calls are TRBV5-1 and TRBJ2-3; the D call from TCRdb, TRBD2, cannot be confirmed without DNA. Germline V gene data show CDR1 as SGHRS and CDR2 as YFSETQ. The CDR3 length is 18 residues.

V is TRBV7-9 and J is TRBJ2-3. The germline gives CDR1 SEHNR, CDR2 FQNEAQ (reference sequence). The CDR3 runs to 13 residues. Here the CDR3 reads CASSFQDGDTQYF.

The rearrangement uses TRBV5-1 and TRBJ2-3; TCRdb picks TRBD1, but there is no DNA to check that call. In germline, CDR1 is SGHRS, CDR2 YFSETQ. The CDR3 is 14 residues long. The CDR3 is CASSFPGGTDTQYF.